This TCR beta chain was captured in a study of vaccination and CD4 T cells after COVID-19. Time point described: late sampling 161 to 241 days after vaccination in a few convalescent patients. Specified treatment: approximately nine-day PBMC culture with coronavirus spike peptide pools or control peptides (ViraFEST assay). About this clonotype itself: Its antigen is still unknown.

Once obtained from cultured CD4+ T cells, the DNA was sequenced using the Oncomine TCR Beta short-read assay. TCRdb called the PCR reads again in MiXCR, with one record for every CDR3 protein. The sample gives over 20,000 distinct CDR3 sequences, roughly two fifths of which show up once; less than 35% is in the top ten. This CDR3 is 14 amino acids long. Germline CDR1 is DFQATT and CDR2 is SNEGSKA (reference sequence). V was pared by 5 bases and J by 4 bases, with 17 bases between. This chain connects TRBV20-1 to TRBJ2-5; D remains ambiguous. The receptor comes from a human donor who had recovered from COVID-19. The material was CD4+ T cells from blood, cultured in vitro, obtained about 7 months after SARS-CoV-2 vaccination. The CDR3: CSALTEADPETQYF. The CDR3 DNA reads TGCAGTGCTCTCACCGAGGCAGACCCAGAGACCCAGTACTTC.